Listed below are T cell receptor beta chains from one sample, sequenced in a study of Ad26.COV2.S vaccination and SARS-CoV-2 variants. The method was immunoSEQ multiplex PCR; TCRdb's version includes in-frame clones alone and lacks a portion of them. The table shows hundreds of thousands of clones, with 89% occurring only once. This sample comprised peripheral blood, obtained in a trial of Ad26.COV2.S vaccine versus placebo. These receptors came from a person between 18 and 65 years old who received the Ad26.COV2.S COVID-19 vaccine or a placebo. Each CDR3 is given with its conserved first and last residue. Each record gives: V gene, D gene, J gene, clone size, CDR3 protein, CDR3 DNA. The D gene is left open where the match is weak. Size is omitted from some rows. Given values are once, few, many or a class for expanded clones.

V gene: TRBV6-2/TRBV6-3
D gene: NA
J gene: TRBJ1-1
clone size: NA
CDR3 protein: CASSYSLERRGQNTEAFF
CDR3 DNA: TGTGCCAGCAGTTACTCTTTAGAGCGAAGGGGACAGAACACTGAAGCTTTCTTT

V gene: TRBV6-2/TRBV6-3
D gene: NA
J gene: TRBJ2-3
clone size: NA
CDR3 protein: CASSYSSSDTDTQYF
CDR3 DNA: TGTGCCAGCAGTTACTCTTCGTCGGACACAGATACGCAGTATTTT

V gene: TRBV9
D gene: NA
J gene: TRBJ2-2
clone size: NA
CDR3 protein: CASGGAGELFF
CDR3 DNA: TGTGCCAGCGGTGGAGCGGGGGAGCTGTTTTTT

V gene: TRBV4-2
D gene: NA
J gene: TRBJ1-2
clone size: NA
CDR3 protein: CASSQDFRGYTF
CDR3 DNA: TGTGCCAGCAGCCAAGATTTTAGAGGCTACACCTTC

V gene: TRBV19
D gene: TRBD1
J gene: TRBJ2-4
clone size: once
CDR3 protein: CASSVAGTGGNIQYF
CDR3 DNA: TGTGCCAGTAGTGTGGCCGGGACAGGGGGGAACATTCAGTACTTC

V gene: TRBV28
D gene: NA
J gene: TRBJ1-1
clone size: NA
CDR3 protein: CASSIGQSEAFF
CDR3 DNA: TGTGCCAGCAGCATAGGACAGTCTGAAGCTTTCTTT

V gene: TRBV12-5
D gene: NA
J gene: TRBJ1-1
clone size: NA
CDR3 protein: CASGYWPTEAFF
CDR3 DNA: TGTGCTAGTGGGTATTGGCCCACTGAAGCTTTCTTT

V gene: TRBV4-3
D gene: NA
J gene: TRBJ2-2
clone size: NA
CDR3 protein: CASSQDQWDTGELFF
CDR3 DNA: TGCGCCAGCAGCCAAGATCAGTGGGACACCGGGGAGCTGTTTTTT

V gene: TRBV5-7
D gene: TRBD2
J gene: TRBJ2-7
clone size: NA
CDR3 protein: CASSLLTSGLYGEQYF
CDR3 DNA: TGTGCCAGCAGCTTGCTGACTAGCGGGCTGTATGGCGAGCAGTACTTC

V gene: TRBV5-1
D gene: NA
J gene: TRBJ1-4
clone size: NA
CDR3 protein: CASSQQLRTGEKLFF
CDR3 DNA: TGCGCCAGCAGCCAACAACTGCGGACGGGTGAAAAACTGTTTTTT

V gene: TRBV6-5
D gene: TRBD1
J gene: TRBJ2-7
clone size: NA
CDR3 protein: CASSYSGTGSYEQYF
CDR3 DNA: TGTGCCAGCAGTTACTCGGGGACAGGATCCTACGAGCAGTACTTC

V gene: TRBV24-1
D gene: TRBD2
J gene: TRBJ2-5
clone size: NA
CDR3 protein: CATSLSGMGETQYF
CDR3 DNA: TGTGCCACCAGTCTCAGCGGGATGGGAGAGACCCAGTACTTC

V gene: TRBV6-4
D gene: TRBD2
J gene: TRBJ2-2
clone size: NA
CDR3 protein: CASTSGSTGELFF
CDR3 DNA: TGTGCCAGCACTAGCGGGAGCACCGGGGAGCTGTTTTTT

V gene: TRBV2
D gene: TRBD1
J gene: TRBJ1-6
clone size: NA
CDR3 protein: CASSFDRAYSPLHF
CDR3 DNA: TGTGCCAGCAGTTTCGACAGGGCGTATTCACCCCTCCACTTT

V gene: TRBV9
D gene: TRBD1
J gene: TRBJ1-1
clone size: NA
CDR3 protein: CASSVGGQGVTEAFF
CDR3 DNA: TGTGCCAGCAGCGTAGGGGGACAGGGGGTAACTGAAGCTTTCTTT

V gene: TRBV4-2
D gene: TRBD1
J gene: TRBJ1-1
clone size: NA
CDR3 protein: CASSHLTGGTEAFF
CDR3 DNA: TGTGCCAGCAGCCACCTTACAGGGGGCACTGAAGCTTTCTTT

V gene: TRBV5-1
D gene: TRBD2
J gene: TRBJ2-5
clone size: NA
CDR3 protein: CASSWTGTRGGETQYF
CDR3 DNA: TGCGCCAGCAGCTGGACGGGGACTAGAGGCGGAGAGACCCAGTACTTC

V gene: TRBV4-1
D gene: NA
J gene: TRBJ1-1
clone size: NA
CDR3 protein: CASSQPERGDTEAFF
CDR3 DNA: TGCGCCAGCAGCCAACCCGAACGGGGGGATACTGAAGCTTTCTTT

V gene: TRBV7-9
D gene: NA
J gene: TRBJ1-1
clone size: NA
CDR3 protein: CASSYLQGIRSNNTEAFF
CDR3 DNA: TGTGCCAGCAGCTACCTCCAGGGAATTAGGTCTAATAACACTGAAGCTTTCTTT

V gene: TRBV29-1
D gene: TRBD2
J gene: TRBJ2-1
clone size: NA
CDR3 protein: CSVEVSSGNEQFF
CDR3 DNA: TGCAGCGTTGAAGTTAGTAGCGGGAATGAGCAGTTCTTC

V gene: TRBV4-3
D gene: NA
J gene: TRBJ1-5
clone size: NA
CDR3 protein: CASSQDPPRTSNQPQHF
CDR3 DNA: TGCGCCAGCAGCCAAGATCCCCCGCGGACGAGCAATCAGCCCCAGCATTTT

V gene: TRBV28
D gene: NA
J gene: TRBJ2-7
clone size: NA
CDR3 protein: CASSSSSYEQYF
CDR3 DNA: TGTGCCAGCAGTTCTAGCTCCTACGAGCAGTACTTC

V gene: TRBV18
D gene: NA
J gene: TRBJ2-7
clone size: NA
CDR3 protein: CASSHRDGTAYEQYF
CDR3 DNA: TGTGCCAGCTCACACCGGGACGGGACCGCTTACGAGCAGTACTTC

V gene: TRBV5-6
D gene: TRBD2
J gene: TRBJ2-1
clone size: NA
CDR3 protein: CASSLAGVLAGRNEQFF
CDR3 DNA: TGTGCCAGCAGCTTGGCCGGGGTACTAGCGGGGCGCAATGAGCAGTTCTTC

V gene: TRBV28
D gene: NA
J gene: TRBJ1-6
clone size: NA
CDR3 protein: CASRLSYSPLHF
CDR3 DNA: TGTGCCAGCAGGCTTAGTTATTCACCCCTCCACTTT

V gene: TRBV7-3
D gene: NA
J gene: TRBJ2-2
clone size: NA
CDR3 protein: CASSFGTVNTGELFF
CDR3 DNA: TGTGCCAGCAGCTTCGGGACTGTGAACACCGGGGAGCTGTTTTTT

V gene: TRBV11-2
D gene: NA
J gene: TRBJ1-1
clone size: NA
CDR3 protein: CASSLRPGSENTEAFF
CDR3 DNA: TGTGCCAGCAGCTTACGGCCTGGGAGTGAGAACACTGAAGCTTTCTTT

V gene: TRBV5-1
D gene: NA
J gene: TRBJ2-2
clone size: NA
CDR3 protein: CASSLLGTGELFF
CDR3 DNA: TGCGCCAGCAGCTTGCTGGGAACCGGGGAGCTGTTTTTT

V gene: TRBV29-1
D gene: NA
J gene: TRBJ1-4
clone size: NA
CDR3 protein: CSAGRQESDEKLFF
CDR3 DNA: TGCAGCGCCGGTCGGCAGGAATCAGATGAAAAACTGTTTTTT

V gene: TRBV4-3
D gene: NA
J gene: TRBJ1-1
clone size: NA
CDR3 protein: CASSWTMGGTEAFF
CDR3 DNA: TGCGCCAGCTCGTGGACAATGGGGGGTACTGAAGCTTTCTTT

V gene: TRBV7-3
D gene: NA
J gene: TRBJ1-2
clone size: NA
CDR3 protein: CASSSLGVRGYTF
CDR3 DNA: TGTGCCAGCAGCTCTCTCGGGGTACGGGGCTACACCTTC

V gene: TRBV30
D gene: TRBD1
J gene: TRBJ1-4
clone size: NA
CDR3 protein: CAIQGAGEKLFF
CDR3 DNA: TGTGCGATACAGGGGGCTGGTGAAAAACTGTTTTTT

V gene: TRBV4-2
D gene: NA
J gene: TRBJ1-4
clone size: few
CDR3 protein: CASSLRPGQPEKLFF
CDR3 DNA: TGTGCCAGCAGCCTAAGGCCCGGACAGCCTGAAAAACTGTTTTTT

V gene: TRBV5-6
D gene: NA
J gene: TRBJ1-3
clone size: NA
CDR3 protein: CASSPGTPSGNTIYF
CDR3 DNA: TGTGCCAGCAGCCCTGGGACACCCTCTGGAAACACCATATATTTT

V gene: TRBV3-1/TRBV3-2
D gene: TRBD2
J gene: TRBJ2-4
clone size: NA
CDR3 protein: CASSQARGGRENIQYF
CDR3 DNA: TGTGCCAGCAGCCAAGCACGGGGGGGTCGGGAAAACATTCAGTACTTC